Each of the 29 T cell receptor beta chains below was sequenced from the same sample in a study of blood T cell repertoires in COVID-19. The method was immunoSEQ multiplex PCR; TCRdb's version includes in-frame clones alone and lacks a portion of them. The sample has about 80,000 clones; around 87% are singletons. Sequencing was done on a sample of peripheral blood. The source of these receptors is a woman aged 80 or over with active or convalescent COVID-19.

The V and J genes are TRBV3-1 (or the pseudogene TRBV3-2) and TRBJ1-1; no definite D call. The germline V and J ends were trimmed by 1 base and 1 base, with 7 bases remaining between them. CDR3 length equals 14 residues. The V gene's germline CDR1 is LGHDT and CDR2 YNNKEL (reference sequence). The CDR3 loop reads CASSQVMSNTEAFF. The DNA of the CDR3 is TGTGCCAGCAGCCAAGTCATGTCGAACACTGAAGCTTTCTTT.

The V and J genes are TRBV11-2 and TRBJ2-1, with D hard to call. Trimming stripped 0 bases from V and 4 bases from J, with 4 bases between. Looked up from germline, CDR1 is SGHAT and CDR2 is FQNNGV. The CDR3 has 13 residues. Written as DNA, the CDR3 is TGTGCCAGCAGCTTAGATGAGTACAATGAGCAGTTCTTC. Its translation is CASSLDEYNEQFF.

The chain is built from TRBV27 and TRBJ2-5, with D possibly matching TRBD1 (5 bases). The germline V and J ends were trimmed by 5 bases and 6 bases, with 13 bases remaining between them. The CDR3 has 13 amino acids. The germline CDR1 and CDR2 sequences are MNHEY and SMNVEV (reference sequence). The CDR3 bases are TGTGCCAGCAGTCTCCAGGGTGGGAAGACCCAGTACTTC. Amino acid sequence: CASSLQGGKTQYF.

As DNA, the CDR3 is TGTGCCAGCAGCTTGTCTGCGGCTAGCGGGGGCTACAATGAGCAGTTCTTC. Protein product: CASSLSAASGGYNEQFF. The genes are TRBV5-5 and TRBJ2-1; 10 bases fit TRBD2. V gave up 1 base and J gave up 3 bases; unmatched junction bases: 7. CDR3 length: 17 residues. CDR1 and CDR2 (germline): SGHKS, YYEKEE (reference sequence). Using reference TRBV5-5 and TRBJ2-1 for the parts outside the CDR3, the full variable domain is DAGVTQSPTHLIKTRGQQVTLRCSPISGHKSVSWYQQVLGQGPQFIFQYYEKEERGRGNFPDRFSARQFPNYSSELNVNALLLGDSALYLCASSLSAASGGYNEQFFGPGTRLTVL.

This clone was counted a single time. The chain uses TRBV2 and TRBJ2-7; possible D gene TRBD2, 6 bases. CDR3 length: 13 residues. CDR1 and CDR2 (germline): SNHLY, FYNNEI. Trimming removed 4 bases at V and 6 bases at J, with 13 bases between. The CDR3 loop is CASSGGLPGEQYF. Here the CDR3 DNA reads TGTGCCAGCAGTGGGGGACTCCCTGGCGAGCAGTACTTC.

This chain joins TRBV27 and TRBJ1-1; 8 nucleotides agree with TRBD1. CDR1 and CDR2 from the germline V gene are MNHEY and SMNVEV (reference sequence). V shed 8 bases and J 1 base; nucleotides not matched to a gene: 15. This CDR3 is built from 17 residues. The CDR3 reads CASRGATGGTGNTEAFF. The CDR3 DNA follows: TGTGCCAGCCGGGGGGCAACCGGCGGGACAGGGAACACTGAAGCTTTCTTT.

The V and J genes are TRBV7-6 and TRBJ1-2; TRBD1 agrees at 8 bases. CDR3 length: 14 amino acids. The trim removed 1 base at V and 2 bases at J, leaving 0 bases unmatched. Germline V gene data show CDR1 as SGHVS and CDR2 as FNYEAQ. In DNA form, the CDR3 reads TGTGCCAGCAGCTTAGGGACAGGGAACTATGGCTACACCTTC. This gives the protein CASSLGTGNYGYTF.

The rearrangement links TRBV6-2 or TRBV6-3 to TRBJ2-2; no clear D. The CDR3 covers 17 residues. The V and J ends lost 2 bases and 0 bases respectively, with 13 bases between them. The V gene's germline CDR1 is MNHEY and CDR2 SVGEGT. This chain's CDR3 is CASSYRSRHANTGELFF. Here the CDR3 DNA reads TGTGCCAGCAGTTACCGTAGTAGACACGCGAACACCGGGGAGCTGTTTTTT.

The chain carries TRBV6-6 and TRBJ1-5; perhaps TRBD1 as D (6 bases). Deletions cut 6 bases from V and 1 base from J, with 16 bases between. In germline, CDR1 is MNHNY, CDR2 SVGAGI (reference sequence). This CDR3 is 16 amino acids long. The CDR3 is CASSSRGGQSNQPQHF. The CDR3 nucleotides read TGTGCCAGCAGCTCTCGGGGGGGGCAGAGCAATCAGCCCCAGCATTTT.

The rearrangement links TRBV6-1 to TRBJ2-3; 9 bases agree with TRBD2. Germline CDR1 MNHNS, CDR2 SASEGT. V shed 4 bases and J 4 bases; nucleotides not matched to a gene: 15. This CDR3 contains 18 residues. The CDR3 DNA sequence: TGTGCCAGCAGTGCGAATCCCTTGATAGCGGGAGCTGCAGATACGCAGTATTTT. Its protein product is CASSANPLIAGAADTQYF.

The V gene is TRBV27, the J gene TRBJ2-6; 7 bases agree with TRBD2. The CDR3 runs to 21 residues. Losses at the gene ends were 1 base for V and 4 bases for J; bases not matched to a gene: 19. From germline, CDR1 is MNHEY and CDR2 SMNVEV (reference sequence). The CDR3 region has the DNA TGTGCCAGCAGTTTATTCGGGGGGAGAGGCCCCTTCTCTGTGGGGGCCAACGTCCTGACTTTC. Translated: CASSLFGGRGPFSVGANVLTF.

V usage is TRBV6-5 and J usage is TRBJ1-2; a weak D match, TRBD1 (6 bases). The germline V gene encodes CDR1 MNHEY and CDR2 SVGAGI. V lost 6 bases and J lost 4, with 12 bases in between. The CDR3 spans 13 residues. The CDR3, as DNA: TGTGCCAGCAGGACCGGGACAACCTATGGCTACACCTTC. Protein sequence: CASRTGTTYGYTF.

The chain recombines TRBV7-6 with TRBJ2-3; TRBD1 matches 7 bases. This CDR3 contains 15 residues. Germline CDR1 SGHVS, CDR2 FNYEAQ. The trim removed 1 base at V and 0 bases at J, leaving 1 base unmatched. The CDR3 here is CASSLDRGSTDTQYF. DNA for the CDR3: TGTGCCAGCAGCTTAGACAGGGGAAGCACAGATACGCAGTATTTT.

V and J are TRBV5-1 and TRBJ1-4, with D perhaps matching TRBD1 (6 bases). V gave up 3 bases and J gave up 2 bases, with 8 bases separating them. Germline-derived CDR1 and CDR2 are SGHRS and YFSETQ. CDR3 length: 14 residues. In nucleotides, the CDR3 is TGCGCCAGCAGCTCACAGGGTACTAATGAAAAACTGTTTTTT. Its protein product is CASSSQGTNEKLFF.

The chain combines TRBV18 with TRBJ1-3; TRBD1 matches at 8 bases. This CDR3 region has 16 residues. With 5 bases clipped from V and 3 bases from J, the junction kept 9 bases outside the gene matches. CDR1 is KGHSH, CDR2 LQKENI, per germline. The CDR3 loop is CASSYSPDRDGNTIYF. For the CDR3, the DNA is TGTGCCAGCTCATATTCGCCGGACAGGGATGGAAACACCATATATTTT.

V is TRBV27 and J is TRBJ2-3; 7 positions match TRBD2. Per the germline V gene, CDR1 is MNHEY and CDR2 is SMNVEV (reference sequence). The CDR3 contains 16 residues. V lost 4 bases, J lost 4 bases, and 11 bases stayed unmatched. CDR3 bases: TGTGCCAGCAGTTCCCGATGGGACGGGAGGTCAGATACGCAGTATTTT. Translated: CASSSRWDGRSDTQYF.

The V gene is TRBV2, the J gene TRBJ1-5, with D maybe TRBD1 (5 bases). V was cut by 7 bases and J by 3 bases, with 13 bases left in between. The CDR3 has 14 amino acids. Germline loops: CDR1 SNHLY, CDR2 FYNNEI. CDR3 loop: CASNPARDNQPQHF. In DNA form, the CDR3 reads TGTGCCAGCAACCCAGCCAGGGACAATCAGCCCCAGCATTTT.

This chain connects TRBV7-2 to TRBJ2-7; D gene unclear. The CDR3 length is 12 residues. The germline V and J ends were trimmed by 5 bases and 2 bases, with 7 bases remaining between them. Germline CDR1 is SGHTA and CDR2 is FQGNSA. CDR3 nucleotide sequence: TGTGCCAGCAGCCCTCGTCCCTACGAGCAGTACTTC. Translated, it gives CASSPRPYEQYF.

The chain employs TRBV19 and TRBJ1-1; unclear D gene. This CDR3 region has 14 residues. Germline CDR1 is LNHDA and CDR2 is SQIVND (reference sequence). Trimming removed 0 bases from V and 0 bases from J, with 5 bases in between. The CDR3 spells CASSIDSVNTEAFF. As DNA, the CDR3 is TGTGCCAGTAGTATAGACAGTGTGAACACTGAAGCTTTCTTT.

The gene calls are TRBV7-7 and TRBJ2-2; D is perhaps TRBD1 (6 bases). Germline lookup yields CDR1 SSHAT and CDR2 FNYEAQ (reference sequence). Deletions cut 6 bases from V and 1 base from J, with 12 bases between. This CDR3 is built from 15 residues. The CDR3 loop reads CASSSDSRNTGELFF. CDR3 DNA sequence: TGTGCCAGCAGTTCGGACAGTCGGAACACCGGGGAGCTGTTTTTT.

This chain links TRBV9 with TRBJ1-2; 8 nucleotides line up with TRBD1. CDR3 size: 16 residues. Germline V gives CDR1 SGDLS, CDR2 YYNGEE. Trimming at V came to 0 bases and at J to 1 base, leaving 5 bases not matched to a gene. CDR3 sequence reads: CASSVGGTGFNYGYTF. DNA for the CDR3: TGTGCCAGCAGCGTAGGGGGGACAGGATTTAACTATGGCTACACCTTC.

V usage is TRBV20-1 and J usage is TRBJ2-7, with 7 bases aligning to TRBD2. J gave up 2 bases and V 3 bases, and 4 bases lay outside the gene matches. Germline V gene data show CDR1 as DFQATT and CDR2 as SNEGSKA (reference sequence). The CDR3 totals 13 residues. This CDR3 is CSASSGGAYEQYF. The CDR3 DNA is TGCAGTGCTAGTTCGGGAGGAGCCTACGAGCAGTACTTC.

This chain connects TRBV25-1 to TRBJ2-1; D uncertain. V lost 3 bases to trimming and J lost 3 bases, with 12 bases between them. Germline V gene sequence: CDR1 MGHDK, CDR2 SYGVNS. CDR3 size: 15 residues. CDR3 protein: CASSDPARVYNEQFF. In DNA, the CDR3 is TGTGCCAGCAGTGATCCAGCGAGAGTCTACAATGAGCAGTTCTTC.

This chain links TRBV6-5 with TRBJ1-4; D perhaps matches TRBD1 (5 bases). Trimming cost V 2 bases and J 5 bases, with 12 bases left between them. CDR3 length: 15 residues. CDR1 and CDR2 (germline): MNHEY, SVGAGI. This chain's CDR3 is CASSYAGQTNEKLFF. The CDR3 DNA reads TGTGCCAGCAGTTACGCGGGGCAGACCAATGAAAAACTGTTTTTT.

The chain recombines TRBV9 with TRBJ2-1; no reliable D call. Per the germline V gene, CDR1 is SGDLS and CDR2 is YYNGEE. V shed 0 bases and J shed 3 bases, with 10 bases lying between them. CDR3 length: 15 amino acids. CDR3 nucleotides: TGTGCCAGCAGCGTAGGTGCAGAACGCTACAATGAGCAGTTCTTC. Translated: CASSVGAERYNEQFF.

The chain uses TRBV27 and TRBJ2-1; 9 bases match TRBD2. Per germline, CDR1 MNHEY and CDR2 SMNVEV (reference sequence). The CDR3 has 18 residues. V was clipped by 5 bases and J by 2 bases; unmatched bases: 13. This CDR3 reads CASSLHHRLAEAYNEQFF. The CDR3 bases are TGTGCCAGCAGTCTACACCACCGACTAGCGGAGGCCTACAATGAGCAGTTCTTC.

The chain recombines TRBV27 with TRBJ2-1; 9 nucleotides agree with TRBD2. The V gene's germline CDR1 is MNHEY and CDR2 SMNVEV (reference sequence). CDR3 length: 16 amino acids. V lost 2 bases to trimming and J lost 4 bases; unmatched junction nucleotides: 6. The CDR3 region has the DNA TGTGCCAGCAGTTTAGCGGCGGGAGGGGGATACAATGAGCAGTTCTTC. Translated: CASSLAAGGGYNEQFF.

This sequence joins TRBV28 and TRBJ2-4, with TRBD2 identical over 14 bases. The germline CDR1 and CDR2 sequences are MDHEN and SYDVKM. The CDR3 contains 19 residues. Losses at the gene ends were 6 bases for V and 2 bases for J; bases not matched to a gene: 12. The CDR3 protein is CASSEYGLAGGVPKNIQYF. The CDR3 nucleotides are TGTGCCAGCAGCGAGTACGGACTAGCGGGAGGTGTCCCCAAAAACATTCAGTACTTC.

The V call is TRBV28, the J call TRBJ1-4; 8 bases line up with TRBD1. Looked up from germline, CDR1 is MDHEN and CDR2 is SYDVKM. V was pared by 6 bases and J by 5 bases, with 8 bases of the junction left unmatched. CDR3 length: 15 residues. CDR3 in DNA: TGTGCCAGCAGCTGGACAGGGCGCAGAAATGAAAAACTGTTTTTT. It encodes CASSWTGRRNEKLFF.